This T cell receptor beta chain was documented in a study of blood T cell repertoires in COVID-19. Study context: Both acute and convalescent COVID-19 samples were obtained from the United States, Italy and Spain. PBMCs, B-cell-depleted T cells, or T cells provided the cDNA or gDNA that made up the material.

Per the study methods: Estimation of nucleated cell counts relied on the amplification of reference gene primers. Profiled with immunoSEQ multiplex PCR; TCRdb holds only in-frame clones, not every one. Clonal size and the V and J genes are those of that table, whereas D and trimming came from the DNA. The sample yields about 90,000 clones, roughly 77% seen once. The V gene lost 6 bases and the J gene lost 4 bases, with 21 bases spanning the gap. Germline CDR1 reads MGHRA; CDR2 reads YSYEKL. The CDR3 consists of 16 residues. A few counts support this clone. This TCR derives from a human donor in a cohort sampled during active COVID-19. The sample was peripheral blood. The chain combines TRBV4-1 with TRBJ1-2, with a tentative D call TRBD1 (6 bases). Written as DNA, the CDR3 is TGCGCCAGCAGGCTCACCCCAGGGGAAGGAAGCTATGGCTACACCTTC. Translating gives CASRLTPGEGSYGYTF.